The 4 T cell receptor beta chains presented below share a single source sample, sequenced in a study of blood T cell repertoires in COVID-19. TCRdb keeps only in-frame clones here, not all; method: immunoSEQ multiplex PCR. The sample lists approximately 120,000 clones; 65% to 85% were seen once. The sequencing sample was made of peripheral blood. The receptor source for this set is a man between 25 and 39 years old with COVID-19, enrolled during active disease.

This chain connects TRBV18 to TRBJ2-1, with a tentative D call TRBD2 (6 bases). This CDR3 comprises 16 residues. Germline CDR1 and CDR2: KGHSH and LQKENI. With 3 bases removed from V and 1 base from J, the gap between germline ends came to 13 bases. The CDR3 protein is CASSPPLAESYNEQFF. The CDR3 DNA is TGTGCCAGCTCACCCCCACTAGCAGAGTCCTACAATGAGCAGTTCTTC.

The chain carries TRBV7-9 and TRBJ2-1, with D perhaps matching TRBD1 (6 bases). V was clipped by 3 bases and J by 3 bases, with 6 bases between them. The germline V gene has CDR1 SEHNR and CDR2 FQNEAQ (reference sequence). The CDR3 has 13 residues. The CDR3 loop reads CASSLDSYNEQFF. The CDR3 bases are TGTGCCAGCAGCTTGGACAGCTACAATGAGCAGTTCTTC.

This clone was counted a few times. The chain combines TRBV9 with TRBJ1-2; maybe TRBD1 (5 bases). V was clipped by 0 bases and J by 10 bases, with 19 bases between them. There are 15 residues in the CDR3. Looked up from germline, CDR1 is SGDLS and CDR2 is YYNGEE. As DNA, the CDR3 is TGTGCCAGCAGCGTAGCGTCTGGGGCCCCAACTGCCTACACCTTC. Residues: CASSVASGAPTAYTF.

The chain carries TRBV6-6 and TRBJ2-2, with 14 bases matching TRBD2. V was pared by 6 bases and J by 3 bases, with 6 bases of the junction left unmatched. The CDR3 loop spans 17 amino acids. Germline CDR1 and CDR2: MNHNY and SVGAGI (reference sequence). CDR3 bases: TGTGCCAGCAGCCGACTAGCGGGAGGGCCGTACACCGGGGAGCTGTTTTTT. Amino acids: CASSRLAGGPYTGELFF.